This T cell receptor (beta chain) was captured by sequencing in a study of low-dose radiotherapy and immunotherapy resistance in tumors. The time point was: after trial treatment. Treatment: LDRT plus nivolumab, ipilimumab, low-dose cyclophosphamide and aspirin (RACIN trial). As their treatment, donors received nivolumab, ipilimumab, aspirin, low-dose cyclophosphamide and low-dose radiotherapy. CDR1 is LNHDA and CDR2 is SQIVND in the germline V gene (reference sequence). The CDR3 length is 15 residues. As to this clonotype: A read error may be the cause here, since a much bigger clone is one base away.

First-strand cDNA relied on TRAV- and TRBV-specific primers spanning alpha and beta chains. It was with a constant-region primer and a V-primer adapter that TCRs were amplified over roughly 18 PCR cycles. MiXCR, applied by TCRdb to the reads, yields one record per CDR3 protein. Of under 70,000 distinct CDR3 sequences listed, under 30% are singletons. This sequence originates from a male donor with prostate cancer. This rearrangement joins TRBV19 to TRBJ2-7; possible D gene TRBD1, 6 bases. The specimen was PBMCs, collected after low-dose radiotherapy plus immunotherapy. CDR3 coding DNA: TGTGCCAGTAGTCCGATCGACAGGCCTACCTACGAGCAGAACTTC. Amino acid sequence: CASSPIDRPTYEQNF.